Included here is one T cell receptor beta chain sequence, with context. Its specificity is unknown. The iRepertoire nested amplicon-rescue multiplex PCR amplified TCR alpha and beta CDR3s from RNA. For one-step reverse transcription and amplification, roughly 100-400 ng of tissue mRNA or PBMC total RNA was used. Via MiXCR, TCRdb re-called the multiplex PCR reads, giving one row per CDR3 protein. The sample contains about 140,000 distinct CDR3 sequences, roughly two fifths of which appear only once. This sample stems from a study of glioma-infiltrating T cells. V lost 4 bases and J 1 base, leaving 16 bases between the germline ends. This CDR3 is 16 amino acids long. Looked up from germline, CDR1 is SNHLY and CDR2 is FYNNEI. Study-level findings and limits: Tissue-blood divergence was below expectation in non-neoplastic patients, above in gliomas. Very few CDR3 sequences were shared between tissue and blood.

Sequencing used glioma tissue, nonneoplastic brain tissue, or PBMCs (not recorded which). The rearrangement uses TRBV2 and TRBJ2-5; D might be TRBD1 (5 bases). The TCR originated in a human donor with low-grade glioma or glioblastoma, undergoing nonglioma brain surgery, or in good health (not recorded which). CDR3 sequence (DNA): TGTGCCAGCAGTGGGGTAGGACATAATTTCCAAGAGACCCAGTACTTC. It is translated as CASSGVGHNFQETQYF.